A selection of T cell receptor beta chains follows, all from one sample in a study of blood T cell repertoires in COVID-19. The assay was immunoSEQ multiplex PCR, and TCRdb's table has in-frame clones only and misses some. This sample carries about half a million clones, more than 85% of them seen once, and the ten largest clones take 6.5% to 8.5%. The sample was PBMCs or T cells enriched from blood (not recorded which). These receptors all stem from a woman aged 55-70 years who had recovered from COVID-19. Each CDR3 is given with its conserved first and last residue. D genes are given only for firm matches. Some rows have no size entry. The others give once, few or many, or a class for an expanded clone.

d_call: TRBD1; j_call: TRBJ1-1; v_call: TRBV12-3/TRBV12-4; clone_size: NA; cdr3_aa: CASSLRDREAFF; cdr3_nt: TGTGCCAGCAGTTTACGGGACAGGGAAGCTTTCTTT
d_call: NA; j_call: TRBJ2-2; v_call: TRBV10-3; clone_size: NA; cdr3_aa: CAISGPGDTGELFF; cdr3_nt: TGTGCCATCAGTGGCCCGGGGGACACCGGGGAGCTGTTTTTT
d_call: TRBD2; j_call: TRBJ2-2; v_call: TRBV6-2/TRBV6-3; clone_size: few; cdr3_aa: CASSYPGTRRLFF; cdr3_nt: TGTGCCAGCAGTTACCCCGGGACTAGAAGGCTGTTTTTT
d_call: NA; j_call: TRBJ1-5; v_call: TRBV19; clone_size: NA; cdr3_aa: CASTQVYSNQPQHF; cdr3_nt: TGTGCCAGTACCCAGGTATATAGCAATCAGCCCCAGCATTTT
d_call: NA; j_call: TRBJ2-6; v_call: TRBV6-5; clone_size: NA; cdr3_aa: CASSFRGAGANVLTF; cdr3_nt: TGTGCCAGCAGCTTCAGGGGGGCTGGGGCCAACGTCCTGACTTTC
d_call: NA; j_call: TRBJ1-2; v_call: TRBV19; clone_size: NA; cdr3_aa: CASSIPTGGFYGYTF; cdr3_nt: TGTGCCAGTAGTATTCCGACAGGCGGCTTCTATGGCTACACCTTC
d_call: NA; j_call: TRBJ1-4; v_call: TRBV6-1; clone_size: NA; cdr3_aa: CASSEGGNNEKLFF; cdr3_nt: TGTGCCAGCAGTGAGGGGGGAAACAATGAAAAACTGTTTTTT
d_call: TRBD1; j_call: TRBJ1-1; v_call: TRBV6-5; clone_size: NA; cdr3_aa: CATCRGQGSEAFF; cdr3_nt: TGTGCCACCTGCCGGGGACAGGGAAGTGAAGCTTTCTTT
d_call: TRBD1; j_call: TRBJ1-1; v_call: TRBV19; clone_size: NA; cdr3_aa: CASRRLEDRVTEAFF; cdr3_nt: TGTGCCAGTAGGAGATTGGAAGACAGGGTCACTGAAGCTTTCTTT
d_call: NA; j_call: TRBJ2-3; v_call: TRBV27; clone_size: NA; cdr3_aa: CASSLYQGGTDTQYF; cdr3_nt: TGTGCCAGCAGTTTATACCAGGGTGGCACAGATACGCAGTATTTT
d_call: TRBD1; j_call: TRBJ1-2; v_call: TRBV12-5; clone_size: NA; cdr3_aa: CASGFDRAYGYTF; cdr3_nt: TGTGCTAGTGGTTTTGACAGGGCCTATGGCTACACCTTC
d_call: NA; j_call: TRBJ2-2; v_call: TRBV7-9; clone_size: NA; cdr3_aa: CASSLGVLPNTGELFF; cdr3_nt: TGTGCCAGCAGCTTAGGAGTCCTTCCGAACACCGGGGAGCTGTTTTTT
d_call: NA; j_call: TRBJ1-1; v_call: TRBV4-1; clone_size: NA; cdr3_aa: CASSRLGVNTEAFF; cdr3_nt: TGCGCCAGCAGCCGCTTAGGGGTGAACACTGAAGCTTTCTTT
d_call: TRBD1; j_call: TRBJ2-7; v_call: TRBV10-2; clone_size: NA; cdr3_aa: CASSLMGQGVYEQYF; cdr3_nt: TGCGCCAGCAGCCTAATGGGACAGGGGGTTTACGAGCAGTACTTC
d_call: NA; j_call: TRBJ1-2; v_call: TRBV30; clone_size: once; cdr3_aa: CAWSVRESPYGYTF; cdr3_nt: TGTGCCTGGAGTGTACGGGAAAGTCCCTATGGCTACACCTTC
d_call: NA; j_call: TRBJ1-1; v_call: TRBV19; clone_size: NA; cdr3_aa: CASSIGFGGVNTEAFF; cdr3_nt: TGTGCCAGTAGTATAGGATTCGGAGGGGTGAACACTGAAGCTTTCTTT
d_call: NA; j_call: TRBJ1-2; v_call: TRBV5-6; clone_size: NA; cdr3_aa: CASSLPLWETSSLWGYTF; cdr3_nt: TGTGCCAGCAGCTTGCCCCTTTGGGAGACGAGCTCTCTATGGGGCTACACCTTC
d_call: NA; j_call: TRBJ1-5; v_call: TRBV5-6; clone_size: NA; cdr3_aa: CASSTTTGYSNQPQHF; cdr3_nt: TGTGCCAGCAGTACTACGACAGGTTATAGCAATCAGCCCCAGCATTTT
d_call: NA; j_call: TRBJ1-6; v_call: TRBV5-1; clone_size: NA; cdr3_aa: CASSLREVSGNNSPLHF; cdr3_nt: TGCGCCAGCAGCTTGAGGGAGGTATCAGGGAATAATTCACCCCTCCACTTT
d_call: TRBD2; j_call: TRBJ2-1; v_call: TRBV27; clone_size: NA; cdr3_aa: CASRGLAGGNLYNEQFF; cdr3_nt: TGTGCCAGCAGGGGACTAGCGGGGGGGAATCTCTACAATGAGCAGTTCTTC
d_call: TRBD2; j_call: TRBJ2-3; v_call: TRBV7-2; clone_size: once; cdr3_aa: CASSSWYPAGLADTQYF; cdr3_nt: TGCGCCAGCTCTAGCTGGTATCCAGCGGGATTGGCAGATACGCAGTATTTT
d_call: NA; j_call: TRBJ1-2; v_call: TRBV25-1; clone_size: NA; cdr3_aa: CASSEAQGYGYTF; cdr3_nt: TGTGCCAGCAGTGAAGCGCAGGGTTATGGCTACACCTTC
d_call: TRBD1; j_call: TRBJ1-2; v_call: TRBV10-3; clone_size: NA; cdr3_aa: CAISERGTGNGYTF; cdr3_nt: TGTGCCATCAGTGAAAGAGGGACAGGGAATGGCTACACCTTC
d_call: NA; j_call: TRBJ2-3; v_call: TRBV5-1; clone_size: NA; cdr3_aa: CASSLVSDTQYF; cdr3_nt: TGCGCCAGCAGCCTCGTTTCAGATACGCAGTATTTT
d_call: NA; j_call: TRBJ2-3; v_call: TRBV5-1; clone_size: NA; cdr3_aa: CASSLDRIDTQYF; cdr3_nt: TGCGCCAGCAGCTTGGACAGGATAGATACGCAGTATTTT
d_call: TRBD1; j_call: TRBJ1-2; v_call: TRBV5-8; clone_size: NA; cdr3_aa: CATSDRGRRGYTF; cdr3_nt: TGTGCCACAAGTGACAGGGGGCGAAGGGGCTACACCTTC
d_call: NA; j_call: TRBJ1-1; v_call: TRBV10-3; clone_size: NA; cdr3_aa: CAISPGQNTEAFF; cdr3_nt: TGTGCCATCAGTCCGGGACAGAACACTGAAGCTTTCTTT
d_call: TRBD2; j_call: TRBJ2-5; v_call: TRBV29-1; clone_size: once; cdr3_aa: CSAWGLAGQETQYF; cdr3_nt: TGCAGCGCCTGGGGACTAGCGGGGCAAGAGACCCAGTACTTC
d_call: NA; j_call: TRBJ1-3; v_call: TRBV9; clone_size: once; cdr3_aa: CASSVGDGLGNTIYF; cdr3_nt: TGTGCCAGCAGCGTAGGGGATGGACTTGGAAACACCATATATTTT
d_call: NA; j_call: TRBJ1-4; v_call: TRBV21-1; clone_size: NA; cdr3_aa: CASSFIGTARNEKLFF; cdr3_nt: TGTGCCAGCAGCTTTATCGGGACAGCCCGAAATGAAAAACTGTTTTTT
d_call: TRBD1; j_call: TRBJ2-2; v_call: TRBV10-3; clone_size: NA; cdr3_aa: CATRTRTGSNTGELFF; cdr3_nt: TGTGCCACAAGAACTCGGACAGGATCGAACACCGGGGAGCTGTTTTTT
d_call: NA; j_call: TRBJ1-2; v_call: TRBV19; clone_size: NA; cdr3_aa: CASSITIGQGHGYTF; cdr3_nt: TGTGCCAGTAGTATCACAATCGGGCAGGGTCATGGCTACACCTTC
d_call: TRBD2; j_call: TRBJ2-7; v_call: TRBV5-5; clone_size: once; cdr3_aa: CASSFSGGDSYEQYF; cdr3_nt: TGTGCCAGCAGCTTCAGCGGGGGGGACTCCTACGAGCAGTACTTC
d_call: TRBD1; j_call: TRBJ1-1; v_call: TRBV5-4; clone_size: NA; cdr3_aa: CASSLGQGWNTEAFF; cdr3_nt: TGTGCCAGCAGCCTTGGACAGGGTTGGAACACTGAAGCTTTCTTT
d_call: NA; j_call: TRBJ2-5; v_call: TRBV11-2; clone_size: NA; cdr3_aa: CASSLRLELETQYF; cdr3_nt: TGTGCCAGCAGCCTACGACTAGAGCTGGAGACCCAGTACTTC
d_call: NA; j_call: TRBJ1-1; v_call: TRBV9; clone_size: NA; cdr3_aa: CASSVATGSNTEAFF; cdr3_nt: TGTGCCAGCAGCGTAGCGACAGGTTCCAACACTGAAGCTTTCTTT
d_call: TRBD1; j_call: TRBJ1-4; v_call: TRBV3-1/TRBV3-2; clone_size: NA; cdr3_aa: CASSQGEAGGEKLFF; cdr3_nt: TGTGCCAGCAGCCAAGGAGAGGCAGGGGGTGAAAAACTGTTTTTT
d_call: NA; j_call: TRBJ1-4; v_call: TRBV7-6; clone_size: NA; cdr3_aa: CASSLRQGGSEKLFF; cdr3_nt: TGTGCCAGCAGCTTAAGGCAGGGAGGTTCAGAAAAACTGTTTTTT
d_call: NA; j_call: TRBJ2-3; v_call: TRBV11-2; clone_size: NA; cdr3_aa: CASSQQGIDTQYF; cdr3_nt: TGTGCCAGCAGCCAACAGGGAATAGATACGCAGTATTTT
d_call: NA; j_call: TRBJ1-2; v_call: TRBV19; clone_size: NA; cdr3_aa: CASGRDYDGYTF; cdr3_nt: TGTGCCAGCGGTAGGGACTACGATGGCTACACCTTC
d_call: TRBD1; j_call: TRBJ2-3; v_call: TRBV5-1; clone_size: NA; cdr3_aa: CASSGGQGGNTQYF; cdr3_nt: TGCGCCAGCAGCGGCGGACAGGGGGGGAATACGCAGTATTTT
d_call: NA; j_call: TRBJ2-7; v_call: TRBV27; clone_size: NA; cdr3_aa: CASSRGPPYEQYF; cdr3_nt: TGTGCCAGCAGCAGGGGACCCCCCTACGAGCAGTACTTC
d_call: TRBD1; j_call: TRBJ2-3; v_call: TRBV7-8; clone_size: NA; cdr3_aa: CASRRTGQSTDTQYF; cdr3_nt: TGTGCCAGCAGAAGGACAGGGCAGAGCACAGATACGCAGTATTTT
d_call: NA; j_call: TRBJ1-1; v_call: TRBV5-6; clone_size: NA; cdr3_aa: CASSSTVGGMYTEAFF; cdr3_nt: TGTGCCAGCAGCTCCACCGTGGGAGGAATGTACACTGAAGCTTTCTTT
d_call: NA; j_call: TRBJ1-3; v_call: TRBV19; clone_size: NA; cdr3_aa: CASSISESSGNTIYF; cdr3_nt: TGTGCCAGTAGTATATCGGAGAGCTCTGGAAACACCATATATTTT
d_call: NA; j_call: TRBJ2-5; v_call: TRBV4-1; clone_size: NA; cdr3_aa: CASSQYQQETQYF; cdr3_nt: TGCGCCAGCAGCCAATACCAGCAAGAGACCCAGTACTTC